One and the same sample provided the 23 T cell receptor beta chains below, sequenced in a study of blood T cell repertoires in COVID-19. This table comes from immunoSEQ multiplex PCR, and its TCRdb copy is limited to in-frame clones, with some not included. The sample includes 58,000 or so clones, 78% of them seen just once. Material: peripheral blood. These receptor sequences come from a human donor in a cohort sampled during active COVID-19.

The J gene is TRBJ2-7, the V gene TRBV15, with D perhaps TRBD2 (5 bases). V was clipped by 3 bases and J by 1 base, with 13 bases between them. The CDR3 runs to 15 residues. The V gene's germline CDR1 is LNHNV and CDR2 YYDKDF (reference sequence). The CDR3 DNA sequence: TGTGCCACCAGCAGGTGGCAGCGGAGTTCCTACGAGCAGTACTTC. Its protein is CATSRWQRSSYEQYF.

This chain links TRBV11-2 with TRBJ2-7; TRBD2 might be the D (6 bases). The CDR3 runs to 15 residues. Trimming stripped 5 bases from V and 0 bases from J, with 14 bases between. The germline V gene has CDR1 SGHAT and CDR2 FQNNGV. DNA for the CDR3: TGTGCCAGCAGCCCGGTGGGGGGAGTCTCCTACGAGCAGTACTTC. It encodes CASSPVGGVSYEQYF.

This rearrangement joins TRBV6-2 or TRBV6-3 to TRBJ2-7, with 10 bases that match TRBD2. Germline trimming cut 4 bases from V and 3 bases from J; bases unmatched to any gene: 9. The CDR3 runs to 16 residues. Germline-derived CDR1 and CDR2 are MNHEY and SVGEGT. CDR3 loop: CASSSFGLAVIYEQYF. For the CDR3, the DNA is TGTGCCAGCAGTTCCTTCGGACTAGCGGTTATCTACGAGCAGTACTTC.

The rearrangement links TRBV4-3 to TRBJ1-3; no clear D gene. The CDR3 runs to 16 residues. V shed 1 base and J shed 1 base, with 11 bases lying between them. Germline V gene lookup returns CDR1 LGHNA and CDR2 YSLEER. The CDR3 bases are TGCGCCAGCAGCCAAGTTCGAGTAGAGTCTGGAAACACCATATATTTT. Amino acids: CASSQVRVESGNTIYF.

A few counts support this clone. This chain uses TRBV5-1 with TRBJ1-1; D ambiguous. The CDR3 loop spans 12 amino acids. CDR1 is SGHRS, CDR2 YFSETQ, per germline. V dropped 8 bases and J dropped 1 base, with 9 bases sitting between them. CDR3 DNA sequence: TGCGCCAGTCGAGGCCAGAACACTGAAGCTTTCTTT. Translation: CASRGQNTEAFF.

This clone was seen a single time. The genes are TRBV11-2 and TRBJ2-7, with 15 bases that match TRBD2. The CDR3 loop spans 15 amino acids. V shed 4 bases, J shed 6 bases, and the junction held 4 bases outside the gene matches. Looked up from germline, CDR1 is SGHAT and CDR2 is FQNNGV. CDR3 DNA: TGTGCCAGCAGCTCCGGACTAGCGGGGGGGGTCGAGCAGTACTTC. It codes for CASSSGLAGGVEQYF.

The J gene is TRBJ2-3, the V gene TRBV19, with 12 nucleotides matching TRBD2. Germline CDR1 and CDR2: LNHDA and SQIVND (reference sequence). Trimming cost V 1 base and J 1 base; bases outside gene matches: 0. The CDR3 is 16 amino acids. The CDR3 sequence is CASSIGLAGGTDTQYF. In DNA, the CDR3 is TGTGCCAGTAGTATAGGACTAGCGGGGGGCACAGATACGCAGTATTTT.

The J gene is TRBJ2-1, the V gene TRBV5-4, with D possibly being TRBD1 (5 bases). CDR1 and CDR2 (germline): SGHNT, YYREEE (reference sequence). V lost 6 bases and J 10 bases, leaving 17 bases between the germline ends. This CDR3 is 13 amino acids long. The CDR3 reads CASTLRNSGEQFF. The CDR3 DNA reads TGTGCCAGCACCCTCCGGAACTCAGGGGAGCAGTTCTTC.

The rearrangement joins TRBV28 to TRBJ2-7; TRBD1 aligns across 7 bases. V gave up 0 bases and J gave up 1 base; unmatched junction bases: 3. The CDR3 extends over 15 amino acids. CDR1 and CDR2 (germline): MDHEN, SYDVKM. This chain's CDR3 is CASSLWGTVSYEQYF. The CDR3 DNA is TGTGCCAGCAGTTTATGGGGGACAGTTTCCTACGAGCAGTACTTC.

The gene calls are TRBV6-6 and TRBJ1-2; 7 positions match TRBD1. V lost 7 bases, J lost 2 bases, and 16 bases stayed unmatched. Germline-derived CDR1 and CDR2 are MNHNY and SVGAGI (reference sequence). This CDR3 comprises 17 residues. The CDR3 bases are TGTGCCAGCAATCGACGGGACAGAACAACCTTAAACTATGGCTACACCTTC. Protein sequence: CASNRRDRTTLNYGYTF.

This clone has a single count. The chain employs TRBV6-1 and TRBJ1-1, with a possible D match to TRBD1 (5 bases). Trimming took off 3 bases at V and 1 base at J, with 12 bases between the two ends. This CDR3 is built from 15 residues. Germline CDR1 reads MNHNS; CDR2 reads SASEGT. The CDR3 bases are TGTGCCAGCAGTGAGGGGGGGAGACCGAACACTGAAGCTTTCTTT. Amino acid sequence: CASSEGGRPNTEAFF.

The V and J genes are TRBV14 and TRBJ2-3; D remains unclear. Per germline, CDR1 SGHDN and CDR2 FVKESK. The CDR3 length is 14 residues. Trimming pared 2 bases from V and 5 bases from J, leaving 11 bases between. The CDR3 loop is CASSQSGSRDTQYF. CDR3 coding DNA: TGTGCCAGCAGCCAATCCGGGTCTAGAGATACGCAGTATTTT.

The V gene is TRBV30, the J gene TRBJ1-1; TRBD1 might be the D (5 bases). Trimming left V 4 bases short and J 4 bases short, with 25 bases between. Germline loops: CDR1 GTSNPN, CDR2 SVGIG (reference sequence). The CDR3 spans 17 residues. CDR3 in DNA: TGTGCCTGGAACCGTCAGGGTCAATTACGTATTGGCACTGAAGCTTTCTTT. As protein: CAWNRQGQLRIGTEAFF.

The chain uses TRBV5-6 and TRBJ1-2; no definite D call. This CDR3 is built from 13 residues. Trimming removed 4 bases from V and 8 bases from J, with 15 bases in between. Germline loops: CDR1 SGHDT, CDR2 YYEEEE. CDR3 in amino acids: CASSLPGSGGYTF. DNA for the CDR3: TGTGCCAGCAGCCTACCGGGGTCAGGAGGCTACACCTTC.

The chain is built from TRBV28 and TRBJ1-3; D possibly corresponds to TRBD1 (5 bases). The CDR3 length is 15 residues. Trimming shortened V by 3 bases and J by 4 bases, and 13 bases separated the two germline ends. In germline, CDR1 is MDHEN, CDR2 SYDVKM. CDR3: CASSLGGAGGNTIYF. The CDR3 DNA sequence: TGTGCCAGCAGTTTGGGAGGGGCAGGGGGAAACACCATATATTTT.

The J gene is TRBJ2-7, the V gene TRBV25-1; 7 nucleotides line up with TRBD1. V was pared by 5 bases and J by 3 bases, with 7 bases of the junction left unmatched. Germline V gene data show CDR1 as MGHDK and CDR2 as SYGVNS. This CDR3 comprises 14 residues. The CDR3 loop reads CASSKTGPFYEQYF. The CDR3 DNA reads TGTGCCAGCAGTAAGACAGGGCCCTTCTACGAGCAGTACTTC.

This rearrangement joins TRBV24-1 to TRBJ2-1, with 10 bases aligning to TRBD2. The CDR3 is made up of 16 amino acids. J lost 0 bases, V lost 2 bases, and 0 bases had no gene match. Per the germline V gene, CDR1 is KGHDR and CDR2 is SFDVKD. The CDR3 DNA is TGTGCCACCAGTGATTGGACTAGCGGCTCCTACAATGAGCAGTTCTTC. Its translation is CATSDWTSGSYNEQFF.

This chain uses TRBV18 with TRBJ2-2; TRBD2 matches 9 bases. J was trimmed by 5 bases and V by 0 bases; bases with no gene match: 4. The germline V gene has CDR1 KGHSH and CDR2 LQKENI. The CDR3 runs to 16 residues. This CDR3 is CASSPPASGRTGELFF. DNA for the CDR3: TGTGCCAGCTCACCACCCGCCAGCGGGAGGACCGGGGAGCTGTTTTTT.

V gene TRBV19 combines with J gene TRBJ1-5; D is undetermined. V was pared by 8 bases and J by 2 bases, with 13 bases between. This CDR3 contains 14 residues. Germline CDR1 LNHDA, CDR2 SQIVND (reference sequence). The CDR3 sequence is CASSPREGNQPQHF. The CDR3 DNA is TGTGCCAGTTCCCCTAGGGAGGGCAATCAGCCCCAGCATTTT.

The chain is built from TRBV5-6 and TRBJ1-2; perhaps TRBD1 as D (6 bases). This CDR3 is 14 amino acids long. Between the trimmed V and J ends, which lost 0 bases and 2 bases, there was a span of 8 bases. In germline, CDR1 is SGHDT, CDR2 YYEEEE. The CDR3 region has the DNA TGTGCCAGCAGCTTGGAGCAGGGGAACTATGGCTACACCTTC. This sequence encodes CASSLEQGNYGYTF.

This CDR3 is CSASAGHGYTF. CDR3 DNA: TGCAGTGCTAGCGCGGGTCATGGCTACACCTTC. The chain employs TRBV20-1 and TRBJ1-2; no clear D. V lost 3 bases, J lost 6 bases, and 8 bases lay in between. The CDR3 is 11 amino acids. The V gene's germline CDR1 is DFQATT and CDR2 SNEGSKA (reference sequence).

CDR3 sequence reads: CASSQSEGTGGWVNEKLFF. The CDR3 DNA is TGCGCCAGCAGTCAATCGGAGGGGACAGGGGGCTGGGTTAATGAAAAACTGTTTTTT. V gene TRBV23-1 combines with J gene TRBJ1-4; 12 nucleotides align to TRBD1. TRBV23-1 is known as an ORF, though its function is uncertain. The CDR3 is 19 residues long. The junction had 9 bases not matched to a gene; V was cut back by 0 bases and J by 4 bases.

The genes are TRBV5-3 and TRBJ1-5, with D possibly matching TRBD1 (6 bases). Being an ORF, TRBV5-3 has a function that is uncertain. This CDR3 is 17 amino acids long. V was shortened by 0 bases and J by 0 bases, with 13 bases between the two germline ends. The CDR3 region has the DNA TGTGCCAGAAGCTTGGATCCAGGGGTCTATAGCAATCAGCCCCAGCATTTT. It is translated as CARSLDPGVYSNQPQHF.